What follows is one TCR beta chain and its context. Its antigen remains undetermined. No much larger clone is present one base from it, and per-base qualities are unavailable. The data are from a study of Graves' ophthalmopathy and Graves' hyperthyroidism (dated by TCRdb to the late 2010s). In the study overall: Hyperthyroidism was considered stable if no progression to ophthalmopathy occurred within 18 months of follow-up. To tell Graves' ophthalmopathy apart from Graves' hyperthyroidism, and to predict which patients would progress to ophthalmopathy, the study relied on TCR beta repertoire signatures. In total, over 130 blood samples were TCR-sequenced: fewer than 50 ophthalmopathy, under 80 hyperthyroidism and around 17 hyperthyroidism-to-ophthalmopathy patients. A discovery set of 95 to 100 patients (under 45 ophthalmopathy, about 59 stable hyperthyroidism) was enrolled to explore V-J signatures distinguishing ophthalmopathy from hyperthyroidism. An independent validation cohort was composed of some 19 hyperthyroidism patients and approximately 15 patients who later progressed from hyperthyroidism to ophthalmopathy. In over five hyperthyroidism patients, T-cell repertoires of thyroid tissue and blood were compared. Once sampling was done, hyperthyroidism patients were given methimazole at a starting dose of 30 mg daily, while ophthalmopathy patients were given high-dose intravenous methylprednisolone.

Patients with hyperthyroidism were aged 18 to 65 years, had been newly diagnosed, and had a disease duration of less than 2 months. Patients with other autoimmune diseases, uncontrolled infections, pregnancy or lactation were excluded from the study. Clinical symptoms, serum thyroxine, TRAb, thyroid ultrasound and orbital computed tomography formed the basis of the diagnosis. Total RNA was extracted using Trizol reagent, and RNA quality was checked on an Agilent 2100 Bioanalyzer. Taken from cysteine to phenylalanine, the CDR3 has 14 residues. The retained sequence is limited to the CDR3, 42 bases, with the frame set at the first base. V has 5 bases trimmed and J has 6 bases trimmed; junction bases matching no gene number 7. Taken from the germline V gene (reference sequence), the CDR1 and CDR2 loops are LNHNV and YYDKDF. Results the study describes overall, beyond this receptor: Most expanded thyroid clonotypes with frequency above 0.001 were also detected in blood, suggesting blood repertoires may reflect the thyroid immune response. In validation, the model predicted ophthalmopathy progression with less than 71% sensitivity and roughly 78% specificity; some twelve predicted patients were CT-confirmed with GO in a median of approximately six months. Ophthalmopathy was separated from stable hyperthyroidism by the 13-signature model with about 89% sensitivity and around 81% specificity in cross-validation and with 80%/75% in the test set. No statistical method was used to predetermine the sample size, and group allocation was not hidden from the investigators.

For repertoire sequencing, TCR beta CDR3 regions were amplified from RNA transcripts. A first-round RT-PCR used HTBI primers with the Qiagen OneStep RT-PCR kit, followed by a second-round multiplex PCR, size selection and purification. The libraries underwent paired-end sequencing with 100 bp reads on an Illumina HiSeq2000. For the original study's pipeline: SOAPnuke was used to process the reads, throwing out any read that had adapters, had uncalled bases, had a mean Phred below 15, or lacked an exact constant-primer or identifier match. COPE v1.2.5 was used to merge high-quality paired reads. Clonotypes were defined as unique nucleotide sequences and were aligned to IMGT TRB V, D and J references using MiTCR v1.1. Analysis was restricted to V-J combinations with a frequency above 0.0001, which covered just over 98% of repertoires. A TCR clonal expansion and chaos score per V-J combination was defined as the ratio of F50 clonal expansion to chaos observed in the TCRdist matrix. Welch's t-statistics and random forest were used to reduce the features to about twelve V-J combinations, which were then used as input to a naive Bayes classifier. The Morisita-Horn index was used to measure how similar the thyroid and blood repertoires were. Starting from the raw public reads, TCRdb applied fastp trimming at Q25, assembled clones with MiXCR and retained in-frame beta chains. For every CDR3 protein sequence, its rows merge into one entry that carries the most common genes and DNA. The authors' filters were not applied to this entry. Counted in this sample were around 1.1 million distinct CDR3 sequences; about 36% of them appeared once. The ten top clones hold around 10% of the sample.

Source material: peripheral blood or thyroid tissue (not recorded which). The chain couples TRBV15 to TRBJ1-1, with 9 central nucleotides matching TRBD1. This TCR was recovered from an adult man with Graves' hyperthyroidism. At the DNA level, the sequence is TGTGCCACCAGCCCTCAGGGACAGGGCCCTGAAGCTTTCTTT. It specifies CATSPQGQGPEAFF.